This T cell receptor beta chain was profiled in a study of blood T cell repertoires in COVID-19. Looking at the study overall: Material from acute and convalescent COVID-19 was sourced from the United States, Italy and Spain. T cells, B-cell-depleted T cells, or PBMCs supplied cDNA or gDNA.

Per germline, CDR1 SGHTA and CDR2 FQGNSA. There are 18 residues in the CDR3. The ends lost 3 bases at V and 8 bases at J; junction bases unmatched: 12. Original processing methods: The authors estimated nucleated cell counts from reference gene primer amplification. The data were produced by immunoSEQ multiplex PCR, yet TCRdb's version contains in-frame clones alone and is incomplete. V and J calls and clone size are as listed in that table; D and trimming were resolved from the DNA. The sample lists roughly 230,000 clones, around four fifths occurring once. The sequencing sample was made of peripheral blood. J is TRBJ2-1 and V is TRBV7-2, with 14 bases matching TRBD2. This TCR derives from a man aged 35-49 years with acute or convalescent COVID-19. CDR3 DNA sequence: TGTGCCAGCAGCTTGAACACAATAGGGACTAGCGGGAGAGATGAGCAGTTCTTC. It is translated as CASSLNTIGTSGRDEQFF. The full variable domain, completed using reference TRBV7-2 and TRBJ2-1, is GAGVSQSPSNKVTEKGKDVELRCDPISGHTALYWYRQSLGQGLEFLIYFQGNSAPDKSGLPSDRFSAERTGGSVSTLTIQRTQQEDSAVYLCASSLNTIGTSGRDEQFFGPGTRLTVL.